This TCR beta chain came from a study of blood T cells in healthy people across ages. The V and J ends lost 6 bases and 1 base respectively, with 8 bases between them. The CDR3 covers 13 residues. Germline values: CDR1 MNHEY, CDR2 SVGAGI. The use of a sample-barcoded 5' primer and a J-beta primer mix characterized a second PCR of roughly 7 to 11 cycles. Template switching added a 12-random-nucleotide identifier to every cDNA molecule. Each of the samples gave a minimum of 2.5 million paired-end reads that contained CDR3. A single record per CDR3 protein comes from TCRdb applying MiXCR to the 5' RACE reads. The data contain around 1,800,000 distinct CDR3 sequences, approximately 39% of them singletons.

The chain is built from TRBV6-5 and TRBJ2-3, with D unclear. This sequence originates from a human donor in good health. Source material: blood. CDR3 in amino acids: CASRLPGTDTQYF. The DNA for the CDR3 is TGTGCCAGCAGACTACCGGGCACAGATACGCAGTATTTT.